These 16 T cell receptor beta chains came from one sample sequenced in a study of T cell responses to AZD1222 COVID-19 vaccine (dated by TCRdb to the early 2020s). Taken with the paper, the label for time point translates to: baseline before first vaccination. To prepare the library, the immunoSEQ multiplex PCR assay was applied. Held by TCRdb, this immuneACCESS table contains in-frame sequences only and omits some clones. Under half of the omission traces to an unresolved V gene where checked; the cause of the rest is unknown. This sample has roughly 120,000 clones in its table, and around 89% of those were observed once. The top ten clonotypes cover 4.2% of the sample. The specimen was peripheral blood, collected on day 0 of AZD1222 vaccination. These receptors were collected from an adult in good health.

This clone was seen only a few times. This rearrangement joins TRBV7-9 to TRBJ2-3; 8 bases fit TRBD2. Per the germline V gene, CDR1 is SEHNR and CDR2 is FQNEAQ (reference sequence). The CDR3 runs 12 residues. Trimming cost V 8 bases and J 4 bases; bases outside gene matches: 2. CDR3 residues: CASGTRSDTQYF. CDR3 DNA: TGTGCCAGCGGGACTAGATCAGATACGCAGTATTTT.

The genes are TRBV11-2 and TRBJ2-3, with a tentative D call TRBD2 (6 bases). The CDR3 has 15 amino acids. Germline-derived CDR1 and CDR2 are SGHAT and FQNNGV. V lost 4 bases to trimming and J lost 5 bases, with 16 bases between them. The CDR3 reads CASSSSLAPGDTQYF. The DNA of the CDR3 is TGTGCCAGCAGCTCGAGTCTAGCGCCGGGAGATACGCAGTATTTT. Filled out from reference TRBV11-2 and TRBJ2-3, the complete variable domain reads EAGVAQSPRYKIIEKRQSVAFWCNPISGHATLYWYQQILGQGPKLLIQFQNNGVVDDSQLPKDRFSAERLKGVDSTLKIQPAKLEDSAVYLCASSSSLAPGDTQYFGPGTRLTVL.

This chain joins TRBV5-1 and TRBJ1-2, with TRBD1 as a possible D gene (5 bases). CDR1 and CDR2 from the germline V gene are SGHRS and YFSETQ. V was pared by 7 bases and J by 8 bases, with 18 bases between. The CDR3 has 13 residues. The CDR3 is CASSRDPLGGYTF. CDR3 coding DNA: TGCGCCAGCTCACGGGACCCTTTGGGAGGCTACACCTTC.

The chain uses TRBV19 and TRBJ1-6; D is ambiguous. Trimming left V 9 bases short and J 7 bases short, with 10 bases between. The CDR3 totals 12 residues. Germline V gene sequence: CDR1 LNHDA, CDR2 SQIVND (reference sequence). The CDR3 bases are TGTGCCAGCGGATTATGGAATTCACCCCTCCACTTT. Translated, it gives CASGLWNSPLHF. Complete variable domain (other parts from reference TRBV19 and TRBJ1-6): DGGITQSPKYLFRKEGQNVTLSCEQNLNHDAMYWYRQDPGQGLRLIYYSQIVNDFQKGDIAEGYSVSREKKESFPLTVTSAQKNPTAFYLCASGLWNSPLHFGNGTRLTVT.

This chain joins TRBV18 and TRBJ1-2; 8 bases agree with TRBD1. This CDR3 has 14 residues. Per germline, CDR1 KGHSH and CDR2 LQKENI. The V gene end was trimmed by 3 bases and the J gene end by 4 bases; junction bases not matched to a gene: 4. CDR3 loop: CASSPTGEGYGYTF. The CDR3 bases are TGTGCCAGCTCACCGACAGGGGAGGGCTATGGCTACACCTTC.

The V gene is TRBV19, the J gene TRBJ2-5, with D tentatively TRBD2 (6 bases). Germline CDR1 LNHDA, CDR2 SQIVND (reference sequence). V was clipped by 3 bases and J by 4 bases, with 9 bases between them. The CDR3 has 13 amino acids. The CDR3 here is CASSMGLAETQYF. CDR3 DNA: TGTGCCAGTAGTATGGGACTGGCAGAGACCCAGTACTTC.

V and J are TRBV27 and TRBJ2-7; D is perhaps TRBD2 (5 bases). In germline, CDR1 is MNHEY, CDR2 SMNVEV (reference sequence). The CDR3 runs 12 residues. Trimming left V 5 bases short and J 4 bases short, with 9 bases between. The CDR3 spells CASSPEGYEQYF. DNA of the CDR3: TGTGCCAGCAGTCCCGAGGGATACGAGCAGTACTTC.

The V gene is TRBV11-3, the J gene TRBJ2-5, with D uncertain. Germline CDR1 and CDR2: SGHNT and YENEEA. V was pared by 5 bases and J by 2 bases, with 3 bases between. The CDR3 has 11 residues. The CDR3 loop reads CASSPQETQYF. Here the CDR3 DNA reads TGTGCCAGCAGCCCACAAGAGACCCAGTACTTC.

This chain connects TRBV24-1 to TRBJ2-3; 9 bases are shared with TRBD2. The CDR3 covers 17 residues. Trimming removed 3 bases from V and 4 bases from J; junction bases left unmatched: 10. The germline CDR1 and CDR2 sequences are KGHDR and SFDVKD. CDR3 residues: CATSDPSPGLASDTQYF. The CDR3 region has the DNA TGTGCCACCAGTGATCCCTCGCCGGGACTAGCATCAGATACGCAGTATTTT.

This clone was observed a few times. This chain connects TRBV3-1 (or the pseudogene TRBV3-2) to TRBJ1-2; 9 nucleotides align to TRBD1. CDR1 and CDR2 (germline): LGHDT, YNNKEL (reference sequence). This CDR3 is 12 amino acids long. Trimming took 6 bases from V and 8 from J; bases not matched to a gene: 4. CDR3 sequence: CASSRQGVGYTF. The CDR3 nucleotides read TGTGCCAGCAGTCGACAGGGGGTGGGCTACACCTTC.

The chain recombines TRBV5-1 with TRBJ2-2; 9 bases map to TRBD1. The CDR3 is 15 residues long. From germline, CDR1 is SGHRS and CDR2 YFSETQ. Unmatched junction bases numbered 10, after V lost 7 bases and J lost 6 bases. CDR3 coding DNA: TGCGCCAGCCTCCCGGGACAGGGAAGTTCCGGGGAGCTGTTTTTT. Amino acid sequence: CASLPGQGSSGELFF.

This clone appeared once. The V gene is TRBV28, the J gene TRBJ2-6; a weak D match, TRBD1 (6 bases). Germline CDR1 reads MDHEN; CDR2 reads SYDVKM. The CDR3 has 18 amino acids. V was clipped by 0 bases and J by 2 bases, with 14 bases between them. This CDR3 reads CASSLWRTVIPGANVLTF. CDR3 DNA sequence: TGTGCCAGCAGTTTATGGAGGACAGTAATACCTGGGGCCAACGTCCTGACTTTC.

The rearrangement joins TRBV18 to TRBJ2-7, with a tentative D call TRBD1 (6 bases). V was shortened by 3 bases and J by 3 bases, with 12 bases between the two germline ends. Germline CDR1 reads KGHSH; CDR2 reads LQKENI. This CDR3 contains 14 residues. The CDR3 coding sequence is TGTGCCAGCTCACCTTTCGGACAGCACTACGAGCAGTACTTC. It specifies CASSPFGQHYEQYF.

This chain uses TRBV12-3 or TRBV12-4 with TRBJ2-7, with D possibly matching TRBD2 (5 bases). The CDR3 sequence is 11 residues long. The V end lost 1 base, the J end lost 7 bases, and 5 bases lay between the germline ends. CDR3 in amino acids: CASSLGGEQYF. CDR3 nucleotides: TGTGCCAGCAGTTTAGGAGGGGAGCAGTACTTC.

This chain links TRBV6-2 or TRBV6-3 with TRBJ2-3; TRBD2 aligns across 13 bases. Germline V gene sequence: CDR1 MNHEY, CDR2 SVGEGT. The CDR3 has 20 amino acids. V lost 2 bases and J lost 1; bases outside the gene matches: 12. CDR3 protein: CASSYPTSGGFHDGTDTQYF. Here the CDR3 DNA reads TGTGCCAGCAGTTACCCGACTAGCGGGGGGTTCCACGACGGCACAGATACGCAGTATTTT.

This clone is a singleton in its sample. The chain is built from TRBV7-3 and TRBJ2-1; TRBD2 matches at 8 bases. The V gene end was trimmed by 10 bases and the J gene end by 2 bases; junction bases not matched to a gene: 7. Germline CDR1 is SGHTA and CDR2 is FQGTGA. The CDR3 contains 14 residues. Here the CDR3 DNA reads TGTGCCACCTCCCGGGGGGGGCCCTACAATGAGCAGTTCTTC. Amino acids: CATSRGGPYNEQFF.